This is a list of T cell receptor beta chains from one sample in a study of CD8 T cells in Susac syndrome. MiXCR was run by TCRdb on the immunoSEQ multiplex PCR reads, yielding one entry per CDR3 protein. The profile shows under 200,000 distinct CDR3 sequences, approximately 95% of them singletons. Sequenced sample: CD8+ T cells from PBMCs. The receptors come from a human donor with Susac syndrome. The CDR3 runs from the conserved cysteine through the conserved F or W. The order of the fields is V gene, J gene, D gene, clone size, CDR3 protein, CDR3 DNA. A D gene is named only where the DNA matches it firmly. The listing skips clone size in some rows; elsewhere it reads once, few, many or a size class.

TRBV28	TRBJ2-1	.	.	CASSPPLGEEQFF	TGTGCCAGCAGTCCCCCCTTGGGGGAAGAGCAGTTCTTC
TRBV7-9	TRBJ2-7	.	.	CASNMGVGNSSSHYEQYF	TGTGCCAGCAACATGGGGGTTGGGAACAGCTCCTCCCATTACGAGCAGTACTTC
TRBV11-2	TRBJ2-7	.	.	CASSLAPIYEQYF	TGTGCCAGCAGCTTAGCGCCCATCTACGAGCAGTACTTC
TRBV7-9	TRBJ1-2	.	.	CASSSPSRQVREGGYTF	TGTGCCAGCAGCTCGCCATCGCGACAGGTCCGGGAGGGTGGCTACACCTTC
TRBV24-1	TRBJ1-1	.	.	CATSDSSPNEAFF	TGTGCCACCAGTGATAGCAGTCCTAACGAAGCTTTCTTT
TRBV9	TRBJ2-3	.	.	CASSLVWGPTDTQYF	TGTGCCAGCAGCTTGGTCTGGGGGCCCACAGATACGCAGTATTTT
TRBV15	TRBJ2-7	.	.	CATGGGRVYEQYF	TGTGCCACAGGAGGGGGTCGTGTCTACGAGCAGTACTTC
TRBV5-1	TRBJ2-2	.	.	CASSGDPNTGELFF	TGCGCCAGCAGCGGGGACCCGAACACCGGGGAGCTGTTTTTT
TRBV20-1	TRBJ1-3	.	.	CSAKDLGSGNTIYF	TGCAGTGCTAAGGACCTTGGCTCTGGAAACACCATATATTTT
TRBV12-3/TRBV12-4	TRBJ1-4	.	.	CASSPRASPVRNEKLFF	TGTGCCAGCAGTCCTCGGGCCTCCCCCGTTCGAAATGAAAAACTGTTTTTT
TRBV13	TRBJ2-5	.	.	CASSGGRGGTQYF	TGTGCCAGCAGCGGGGGACGGGGCGGGACCCAGTACTTC
TRBV18	TRBJ2-2	.	.	CASSPQNTGELFF	TGTGCCAGCTCACCACAGAACACCGGGGAGCTGTTTTTT
TRBV28	TRBJ2-5	.	.	CASSSGAGSLGETQYF	TGTGCCAGCAGTTCTGGGGCGGGAAGTTTGGGAGAGACCCAGTACTTC
TRBV7-9	TRBJ2-5	.	once	CASSSTRTRKETQYF	TGTGCCAGCAGCTCCACCCGGACACGTAAAGAGACCCAGTACTTC
TRBV3-1	TRBJ1-6	.	.	CASSQGPSPLHF	TGTGCCAGCAGCCAAGGCCCGTCACCCCTCCACTTT
TRBV4-1	TRBJ2-7	.	.	CASSQERRGTGTEQYF	TGCGCCAGCAGCCAAGAGAGGAGGGGAACAGGGACCGAGCAGTACTTC
TRBV9	TRBJ2-1	.	once	CASSGSGTPYNEQFF	TGTGCCAGCAGCGGCTCGGGAACCCCCTACAATGAGCAGTTCTTC
TRBV20-1	TRBJ2-1	.	.	CSASHLYNEQFF	TGCAGTGCTAGTCACCTCTACAATGAGCAGTTCTTC
TRBV9	TRBJ1-1	.	.	CASSVEYYTEAFF	TGTGCCAGCAGCGTAGAATATTACACTGAAGCTTTCTTT
TRBV7-8	TRBJ2-7	.	.	CASSLLYGTYEQYF	TGTGCCAGCAGCTTATTGTACGGCACCTACGAGCAGTACTTC
TRBV11-2	TRBJ2-4	.	.	CASSLELGQNIQYF	TGTGCCAGCAGCTTAGAGTTAGGACAGAACATTCAGTACTTC
TRBV11-2	TRBJ1-1	.	.	CASSLTKMNTEAFF	TGTGCCAGCAGCTTGACAAAGATGAACACTGAAGCTTTCTTT
TRBV7-6	TRBJ2-3	TRBD2	.	CASSRERLAGGTDTQYF	TGTGCCAGCAGCCGAGAGAGACTAGCGGGGGGCACAGATACGCAGTATTTT
TRBV28	TRBJ1-1	.	.	CASSLYQVMNTEAFF	TGTGCCAGCAGTTTGTATCAGGTTATGAACACTGAAGCTTTCTTT
TRBV12-3/TRBV12-4	TRBJ2-1	.	once	CASSLYIGNEQFF	TGTGCCAGCAGTTTATACATCGGCAATGAGCAGTTCTTC
TRBV27	TRBJ1-1	.	.	CASSLNGQMNTEAFF	TGTGCCAGCAGTTTAAACGGTCAGATGAACACTGAAGCTTTCTTT
TRBV27	TRBJ1-5	.	.	CASCPAYSNQPQHF	TGTGCCAGCTGTCCGGCCTATAGCAATCAGCCCCAGCATTTT
TRBV7-9	TRBJ2-1	.	.	CASSLLATHNEQFF	TGTGCCAGCAGCTTACTAGCGACCCACAATGAGCAGTTCTTC
TRBV20-1	TRBJ2-1	TRBD2	.	CSAGGTSATILEQFF	TGCAGTGCTGGCGGGACTAGCGCCACCATTCTTGAGCAGTTCTTC
TRBV30	TRBJ1-6	TRBD1	.	CAWSEETGGSSYNSPLHF	TGTGCCTGGAGTGAAGAGACAGGGGGAAGCTCCTATAATTCACCCCTCCACTTT
TRBV4-1	TRBJ2-7	TRBD2	.	CASSQDVTSGSYEQYF	TGCGCCAGCAGCCAAGATGTAACTAGCGGGAGCTACGAGCAGTACTTC
TRBV6-5	TRBJ2-2	.	.	CASSYSTAITGELFF	TGTGCCAGCAGTTACTCAACGGCTATCACCGGGGAGCTGTTTTTT
TRBV7-9	TRBJ1-1	.	.	CASSLVRGNTEAFF	TGTGCCAGCAGCTTAGTTCGGGGGAACACTGAAGCTTTCTTT
TRBV7-9	TRBJ2-7	TRBD2	.	CASSPGLAGVEQYF	TGTGCCAGCAGCCCGGGACTAGCGGGCGTTGAGCAGTACTTC
TRBV5-6	TRBJ2-7	.	.	CASSHDVGGSYEQYF	TGTGCCAGCAGCCACGATGTGGGAGGATCCTACGAGCAGTACTTC
TRBV29-1	TRBJ2-7	.	once	CSAWDRDKQYF	TGCAGCGCCTGGGACCGTGACAAGCAGTACTTC
TRBV13	TRBJ2-7	TRBD1	.	CASSSTGQGSHEQYF	TGTGCCAGCAGCTCTACGGGACAGGGTTCCCACGAGCAGTACTTC
TRBV2	TRBJ2-5	.	.	CASRGTLETQYF	TGTGCCAGCAGGGGGACCTTGGAGACCCAGTACTTC
TRBV7-8	TRBJ2-4	TRBD1	.	CASSLDRGWKNIQYF	TGTGCCAGCAGCTTGGACAGGGGGTGGAAAAACATTCAGTACTTC
TRBV28	TRBJ1-5	.	.	CASTLSQSVNQPQHF	TGTGCCAGCACCCTGTCCCAGTCCGTCAATCAGCCCCAGCATTTT
TRBV13	TRBJ1-1	.	.	CASSLQGETEAFF	TGTGCCAGCAGCCTTCAGGGTGAGACTGAAGCTTTCTTT
TRBV7-9	TRBJ1-1	TRBD1	once	CASSLDRVAFF	TGTGCCAGCAGCCTAGACAGGGTGGCTTTCTTT
TRBV7-9	TRBJ2-3	.	.	CASSTGLSPGTDTQYF	TGTGCCAGCAGCACCGGACTGAGTCCGGGCACAGATACGCAGTATTTT
TRBV29-1	TRBJ2-3	.	.	CSVVGTDYTDTQYF	TGCAGCGTTGTAGGGACCGACTACACAGATACGCAGTATTTT
TRBV9	TRBJ2-3	.	.	CASSVSALQPTDTQYF	TGTGCCAGCAGCGTATCAGCACTCCAACCCACAGATACGCAGTATTTT
TRBV27	TRBJ1-4	TRBD1	once	CASSPRQGKGEKLFF	TGTGCCAGCAGTCCGAGACAGGGAAAGGGTGAAAAACTGTTTTTT
TRBV25-1	TRBJ2-1	.	.	CASDGNEQFF	TGTGCCAGCGACGGCAATGAGCAGTTCTTC
TRBV15	TRBJ2-7	TRBD2	.	CATATSGGPYEQYF	TGTGCCACAGCCACTAGCGGGGGTCCCTACGAGCAGTACTTC
TRBV9	TRBJ1-1	.	.	CASSLGAAGNTEAFF	TGTGCCAGCTCCTTGGGGGCCGCCGGGAACACTGAAGCTTTCTTT
TRBV13	TRBJ2-3	.	few	CASSLAGQGYTDTQYF	TGTGCCAGCAGCTTAGCCGGGCAGGGGTACACAGATACGCAGTATTTT
TRBV29-1	TRBJ2-1	TRBD2	.	CSVDVVTSGSESSYNEQFF	TGCAGCGTTGATGTGGTGACTAGCGGGAGCGAGAGCTCCTACAATGAGCAGTTCTTC
TRBV10-2	TRBJ2-7	.	.	CASSESVGNEQYF	TGCGCCAGCAGTGAGTCGGTGGGGAACGAGCAGTACTTC
TRBV3-1	TRBJ2-1	TRBD2	.	CASSGIAGSYEQFF	TGTGCCAGCAGCGGGATAGCGGGGTCATATGAGCAGTTCTTC
TRBV19	TRBJ1-5	.	.	CASSPPGTGENQPQHF	TGTGCCAGTAGTCCCCCCGGGACGGGAGAGAATCAGCCCCAGCATTTT
TRBV6-4	TRBJ1-1	.	.	CASPGQPNTEAFF	TGTGCCAGCCCCGGACAGCCCAACACTGAAGCTTTCTTT
TRBV29-1	TRBJ1-2	.	once	CSVVRQGYGYTF	TGCAGCGTTGTCAGGCAGGGGTATGGCTACACCTTC
TRBV15	TRBJ2-4	.	.	CATREGAGGNIQYF	TGTGCCACCAGGGAGGGGGCCGGGGGAAACATTCAGTACTTC
TRBV6-1	TRBJ2-1	.	.	CASNSRLEGGDNEQFF	TGTGCCAGCAATAGCCGCCTGGAAGGGGGAGACAATGAGCAGTTCTTC
TRBV30	TRBJ2-3	TRBD2	.	CAWSGAGASDTQYF	TGTGCCTGGAGTGGAGCGGGGGCGTCAGATACGCAGTATTTT